One sample yielded the 4 T cell receptor beta chains listed below, sequenced in a study of OX40 agonist ivuxolimab in advanced cancers. Some clones are missing from TCRdb's copy, which holds only in-frame ones; the method was immunoSEQ multiplex PCR. The sample records approximately 57,000 clones, nearly 90% being singletons. Sequences were derived from CD4+ or CD8+ T cells sorted from blood, sampled in a trial of the OX40 agonist ivuxolimab. Receptors were obtained from an adult with an advanced solid tumor such as melanoma, head and neck, liver or kidney cancer.

By sample fraction, this clone is medium-sized. This chain links TRBV29-1 with TRBJ2-7; D call uncertain. Trimming left V 4 bases short and J 3 bases short, with 13 bases between. The length of the CDR3 is 13 residues. Germline V gene data show CDR1 as SQVTM and CDR2 as ANQGSEA. The CDR3 spells CSVVGRRGYEQYF. The CDR3 DNA sequence: TGCAGCGTTGTAGGGCGGCGAGGCTACGAGCAGTACTTC.

The rearrangement links TRBV2 to TRBJ2-1; TRBD2 matches 9 bases. Germline V gives CDR1 SNHLY, CDR2 FYNNEI. This CDR3 has 12 residues. The V gene end was trimmed by 11 bases and the J gene end by 10 bases; junction bases not matched to a gene: 9. The CDR3 sequence is CAGLGLAGEQFF. CDR3 nucleotide sequence: TGTGCCGGCCTGGGACTAGCAGGAGAGCAGTTCTTC.

The gene calls are TRBV19 and TRBJ1-5; a weak D match, TRBD1 (6 bases). This CDR3 is 13 amino acids long. Trimming took off 5 bases at V and 7 bases at J, with 12 bases between the two ends. Germline V gene lookup returns CDR1 LNHDA and CDR2 SQIVND (reference sequence). This CDR3 is CASSPGHRQPQHF. For the CDR3, the DNA is TGTGCCAGTAGTCCGGGACATAGACAGCCCCAGCATTTT.

V usage is TRBV5-1 and J usage is TRBJ2-2, with D perhaps TRBD2 (5 bases). The V end lost 6 bases, the J end lost 7 bases, and 7 bases lay between the germline ends. The germline V gene encodes CDR1 SGHRS and CDR2 YFSETQ. The CDR3 runs to 11 residues. The CDR3 reads CASIAGGELFF. CDR3 DNA: TGCGCCAGCATCGCGGGCGGGGAGCTGTTTTTT.